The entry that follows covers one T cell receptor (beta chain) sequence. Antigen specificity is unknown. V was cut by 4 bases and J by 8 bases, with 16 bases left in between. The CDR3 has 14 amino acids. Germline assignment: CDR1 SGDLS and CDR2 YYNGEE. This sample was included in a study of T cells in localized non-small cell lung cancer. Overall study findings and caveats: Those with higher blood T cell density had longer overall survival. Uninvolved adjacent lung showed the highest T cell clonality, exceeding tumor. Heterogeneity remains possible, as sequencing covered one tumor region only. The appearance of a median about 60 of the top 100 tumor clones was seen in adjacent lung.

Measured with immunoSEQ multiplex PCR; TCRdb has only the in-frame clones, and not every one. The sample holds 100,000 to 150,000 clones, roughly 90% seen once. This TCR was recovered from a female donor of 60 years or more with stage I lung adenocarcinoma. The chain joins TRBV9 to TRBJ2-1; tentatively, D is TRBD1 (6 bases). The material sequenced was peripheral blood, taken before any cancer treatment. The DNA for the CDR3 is TGTGCCAGCAGCCCGTGGGTTGGGGGCGATGAGCAGTTCTTC. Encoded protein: CASSPWVGGDEQFF.